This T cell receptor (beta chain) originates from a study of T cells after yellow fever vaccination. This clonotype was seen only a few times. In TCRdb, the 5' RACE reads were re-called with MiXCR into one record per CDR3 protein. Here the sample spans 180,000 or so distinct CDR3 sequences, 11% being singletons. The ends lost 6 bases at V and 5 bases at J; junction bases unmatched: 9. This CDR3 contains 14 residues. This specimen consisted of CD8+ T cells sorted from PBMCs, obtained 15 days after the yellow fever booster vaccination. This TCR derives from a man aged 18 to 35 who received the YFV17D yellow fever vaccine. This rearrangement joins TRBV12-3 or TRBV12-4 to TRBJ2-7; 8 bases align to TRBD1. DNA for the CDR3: TGTGCCAGCAGGCACAGGGGGAAACCAAACGAGCAGTACGTC. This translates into CASRHRGKPNEQYV.